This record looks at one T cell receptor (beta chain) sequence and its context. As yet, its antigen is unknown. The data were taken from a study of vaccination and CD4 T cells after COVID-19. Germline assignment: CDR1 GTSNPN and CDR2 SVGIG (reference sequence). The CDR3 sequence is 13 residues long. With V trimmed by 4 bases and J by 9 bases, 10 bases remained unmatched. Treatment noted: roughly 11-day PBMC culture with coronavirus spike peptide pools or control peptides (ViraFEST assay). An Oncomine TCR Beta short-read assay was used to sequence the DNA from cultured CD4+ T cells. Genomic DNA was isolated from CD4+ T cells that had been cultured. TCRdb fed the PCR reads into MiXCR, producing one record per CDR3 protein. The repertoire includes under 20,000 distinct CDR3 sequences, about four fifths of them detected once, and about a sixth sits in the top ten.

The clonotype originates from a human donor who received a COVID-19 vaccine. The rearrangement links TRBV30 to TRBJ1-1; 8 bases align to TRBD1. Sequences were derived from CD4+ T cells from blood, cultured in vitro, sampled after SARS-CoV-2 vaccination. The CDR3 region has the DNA TGTGCCTGGACCCCAGGGGGCGCGGGAAAAGCTTTCTTT. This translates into CAWTPGGAGKAFF.